This TCR beta chain stems from a study of blood T cells in healthy people across ages. Study conclusions and caveats: A roughly linear fall in TCR beta diversity per million T cells was seen with increasing age. Researchers said unsorted PBMCs prevented a conclusive naive versus antigen-experienced comparison.

Together with a sample-barcoded 5' primer, a J-beta primer mix was included in a second PCR lasting roughly 7 to 11 cycles. The template-switch adaptor was a 5' adaptor with 12 random nucleotides. It tagged each cDNA molecule. TCRdb re-called the 5' RACE reads with MiXCR, one entry per CDR3 protein. The sample has about 690,000 distinct CDR3 sequences; about 43% are singletons. Germline V gives CDR1 ENHRY, CDR2 SYGVKD. The CDR3 contains 14 residues. With 3 bases clipped from V and 5 bases from J, the junction kept 6 bases outside the gene matches. Samples each had at least 5.5 micrograms of total RNA extracted. In regard to this clonotype: Its cognate antigen is unknown.

The rearrangement joins TRBV10-3 to TRBJ2-5; 7 positions match TRBD2. Sequencing was performed on blood. This sequence was found in a man at least 80 years old in good health. CDR3 loop: CAISEERDYETQYF. CDR3 DNA: TGTGCCATCAGTGAAGAAAGGGACTATGAGACCCAGTACTTC.